One and the same sample provided the 30 T cell receptor beta chains below, sequenced in a study of technical replicates of blood from several donors. Repertoires were generated with immunoSEQ multiplex PCR, while TCRdb's copy carries only in-frame clones and drops some. The sample lists about 78,000 clones, 93% occurring once. Sequencing used T cells isolated from PBMCs. Receptors were obtained from a human donor in good health.

This chain uses TRBV11-2 with TRBJ1-2; D call uncertain. The germline V gene encodes CDR1 SGHAT and CDR2 FQNNGV. Trimming took 2 bases from V and 6 from J, leaving 22 bases between them. CDR3 length equals 17 residues. The chain's CDR3 is CASSLPQPELPIHGYTF. The DNA for the CDR3 is TGTGCCAGCAGCTTACCCCAACCGGAGCTGCCGATACATGGCTACACCTTC.

This chain uses TRBV7-9 with TRBJ2-2, with 7 bases identical to TRBD1. CDR1 is SEHNR and CDR2 is FQNEAQ in the germline V gene (reference sequence). After removal of 1 base from V and 5 bases from J, the junction contained 4 bases not matched to a gene. This CDR3 has 15 amino acids. The CDR3 region is CASSLGLTGTGELFF. DNA of the CDR3: TGTGCCAGCAGCTTAGGACTGACAGGGACCGGGGAGCTGTTTTTT.

The rearrangement links TRBV7-9 to TRBJ1-2; perhaps TRBD1 as D (5 bases). Germline V lookup: CDR1 SEHNR, CDR2 FQNEAQ (reference sequence). Trimming left V 1 base short and J 4 bases short, with 7 bases between. This CDR3 contains 13 residues. The CDR3 here is CASSLGQSYGYTF. CDR3 DNA sequence: TGTGCCAGCAGCTTAGGACAGTCCTATGGCTACACCTTC.

V gene TRBV10-3 combines with J gene TRBJ2-7; 7 nucleotides agree with TRBD1. In germline, CDR1 is ENHRY, CDR2 SYGVKD. Germline trimming cut 5 bases from V and 6 bases from J; bases unmatched to any gene: 10. The CDR3 runs to 14 residues. Written as DNA, the CDR3 is TGTGCCATCAGTTCTGACAGGGACAGTGGCGAGCAGTACTTC. Translation: CAISSDRDSGEQYF.

This rearrangement joins TRBV2 to TRBJ1-1; a possible D gene is TRBD1 (6 bases). This CDR3 has 14 amino acids. From germline, CDR1 is SNHLY and CDR2 FYNNEI. Trimming stripped 7 bases from V and 0 bases from J, with 12 bases between. In nucleotides, the CDR3 is TGTGCCAGCAAGGATAACAGGGTGAACACTGAAGCTTTCTTT. Protein product: CASKDNRVNTEAFF.

The rearrangement joins TRBV10-3 to TRBJ2-7, with D unresolved. V lost 0 bases to trimming and J lost 6 bases, with 6 bases between them. The CDR3 sequence is 12 residues long. Per germline, CDR1 ENHRY and CDR2 SYGVKD. The DNA of the CDR3 is TGTGCCATCAGTGAGTCGACGGGCGAGCAGTACTTC. Encoded protein: CAISESTGEQYF.

This rearrangement joins TRBV28 to TRBJ1-1, with a tentative D call TRBD1 (5 bases). Trimming took 6 bases from V and 4 from J, leaving 6 bases between them. This CDR3 has 11 residues. CDR1 and CDR2 from the germline V gene are MDHEN and SYDVKM. The CDR3 region has the DNA TGTGCCAGCAGGGGGGGCACTGAAGCTTTCTTT. This gives the protein CASRGGTEAFF.

The V gene is TRBV7-2, the J gene TRBJ2-7, with D unresolved. Trimming removed 0 bases from V and 6 bases from J, with 3 bases in between. The CDR3 runs to 11 residues. The germline V gene encodes CDR1 SGHTA and CDR2 FQGNSA. CDR3 sequence (DNA): TGTGCCAGCAGCTTAGCGGCCGAGCAGTACTTC. Translated: CASSLAAEQYF.

The chain is built from TRBV18 and TRBJ2-1; D might be TRBD1 (5 bases). The ends were cut back, 0 bases at V and 9 bases at J, with 9 bases in the middle. Germline CDR1 is KGHSH and CDR2 is LQKENI. CDR3 size: 13 residues. This CDR3 reads CASSPPGQGEQFF. The CDR3 region has the DNA TGTGCCAGCTCACCACCCGGGCAGGGTGAGCAGTTCTTC.

Notes on this clone: The identical CDR3 is also encoded by other nucleotide sequences in the sample. This chain joins TRBV18 and TRBJ2-5; TRBD1 is a possible D gene (6 bases). The CDR3 runs to 12 residues. Germline-derived CDR1 and CDR2 are KGHSH and LQKENI. The V gene lost 3 bases and the J gene lost 4 bases, with 6 bases spanning the gap. DNA of the CDR3: TGTGCCAGCTCACCGGACAGAGAGACCCAGTACTTC. Its translation is CASSPDRETQYF.

The V and J genes are TRBV4-1 and TRBJ2-2; D is ambiguous. V dropped 1 base and J dropped 7 bases, with 7 bases sitting between them. This CDR3 comprises 13 residues. CDR1 and CDR2 from the germline V gene are MGHRA and YSYEKL. The DNA for the CDR3 is TGCGCCAGCAGCCAAGCCAGATTCGGGGAGCTGTTTTTT. Its protein product is CASSQARFGELFF.

The rearrangement uses TRBV28 and TRBJ1-2; D possibly corresponds to TRBD1 (5 bases). V was clipped by 1 base and J by 4 bases, with 19 bases between them. This CDR3 comprises 17 residues. The germline V gene encodes CDR1 MDHEN and CDR2 SYDVKM. Here the CDR3 reads CASSLFQKEGLIYGYTF. The CDR3 DNA follows: TGTGCCAGCAGTTTATTCCAGAAGGAGGGGCTTATCTATGGCTACACCTTC.

The J gene is TRBJ2-2, the V gene TRBV6-1; 8 positions agree with TRBD1. This CDR3 is 15 amino acids long. V lost 1 base and J lost 3; bases outside the gene matches: 1. Germline V lookup: CDR1 MNHNS, CDR2 SASEGT. The CDR3: CASSEVRGHTGELFF. As DNA, the CDR3 is TGTGCCAGCAGTGAAGTCAGGGGGCACACCGGGGAGCTGTTTTTT.

V gene TRBV7-2 combines with J gene TRBJ2-5, with 7 nucleotides matching TRBD1. J gave up 3 bases and V 5 bases, and 6 bases lay outside the gene matches. The CDR3 is 14 residues long. In germline, CDR1 is SGHTA, CDR2 FQGNSA. CDR3 sequence reads: CASSVGGGEETQYF. Here the CDR3 DNA reads TGTGCCAGCAGCGTAGGGGGCGGTGAAGAGACCCAGTACTTC.

The V call is TRBV11-2, the J call TRBJ2-1; 13 positions agree with TRBD2. Germline values: CDR1 SGHAT, CDR2 FQNNGV. The CDR3 covers 14 residues. V was pared by 5 bases and J by 8 bases, with 3 bases of the junction left unmatched. CDR3 nucleotides: TGTGCCAGCAGCCGGACTAGCGGGAGCGATGAGCAGTTCTTC. As protein: CASSRTSGSDEQFF.

The chain joins TRBV27 to TRBJ2-7, with TRBD2 as a possible D gene (5 bases). The CDR3 covers 13 residues. V was shortened by 8 bases and J by 2 bases, with 13 bases between the two germline ends. Looked up from germline, CDR1 is MNHEY and CDR2 is SMNVEV (reference sequence). The CDR3 protein is CASGLDGTYEQYF. CDR3 nucleotide sequence: TGTGCCAGCGGGCTGGACGGGACCTACGAGCAGTACTTC.

This chain joins TRBV28 and TRBJ2-1; TRBD1 matches 9 bases. The V and J ends lost 6 bases and 4 bases, in that order; junction bases with no gene match: 10. The CDR3 contains 16 residues. CDR1 and CDR2 from the germline V gene are MDHEN and SYDVKM. This CDR3 reads CASRGQGEAAYNEQFF. CDR3 in DNA: TGTGCCAGCAGGGGACAGGGTGAAGCCGCTTACAATGAGCAGTTCTTC.

V usage is TRBV28 and J usage is TRBJ2-7; possible D gene TRBD2, 5 bases. The CDR3 loop spans 12 amino acids. V was trimmed by 4 bases and J by 5 bases, leaving 9 bases between them. The germline CDR1 and CDR2 sequences are MDHEN and SYDVKM. CDR3 sequence: CASSSEGNEQYF. The CDR3, as DNA: TGTGCCAGCAGTTCTGAGGGCAACGAGCAGTACTTC.

The chain joins TRBV7-2 to TRBJ2-1; D gene ambiguous. Germline V gene data show CDR1 as SGHTA and CDR2 as FQGNSA. This CDR3 has 15 amino acids. V lost 2 bases and J lost 0, with 8 bases in between. In DNA, the CDR3 is TGTGCCAGCAGCTTAAGCCTAAGCTCCTACAATGAGCAGTTCTTC. It translates to CASSLSLSSYNEQFF. The full variable domain, with the rest looked up from reference TRBV7-2 and TRBJ2-1, is GAGVSQSPSNKVTEKGKDVELRCDPISGHTALYWYRQSLGQGLEFLIYFQGNSAPDKSGLPSDRFSAERTGGSVSTLTIQRTQQEDSAVYLCASSLSLSSYNEQFFGPGTRLTVL.

This clone was counted a few times. The chain combines TRBV9 with TRBJ2-7, with 11 positions matching TRBD2. V lost 4 bases to trimming and J lost 3 bases; unmatched junction nucleotides: 6. The germline gives CDR1 SGDLS, CDR2 YYNGEE. The CDR3 is 15 amino acids. The CDR3 region has the DNA TGTGCCAGCAGCACCGGGACTAGCGGTTACTACGAGCAGTACTTC. This translates into CASSTGTSGYYEQYF.

This clone was seen just once. V is TRBV9 and J is TRBJ2-1, with 8 bases that match TRBD2. V trimming: 0 bases; J trimming: 5 bases; junction bases outside the gene matches: 16. The CDR3 is 19 amino acids. Germline-derived CDR1 and CDR2 are SGDLS and YYNGEE. CDR3 in DNA: TGTGCCAGCAGCGTAGTTAGCGGGACGGTCTCTCGGGGTAACAATGAGCAGTTCTTC. Amino acids: CASSVVSGTVSRGNNEQFF.

The chain has TRBV27 and TRBJ2-5; 10 bases are shared with TRBD1. This CDR3 contains 15 residues. Germline loops: CDR1 MNHEY, CDR2 SMNVEV (reference sequence). The V and J ends lost 5 bases and 8 bases, in that order; junction bases with no gene match: 11. The CDR3 protein is CASSPQSGTGATQYF. The CDR3 DNA follows: TGTGCCAGCAGTCCACAATCGGGGACAGGGGCCACCCAGTACTTC.

This chain connects TRBV7-9 to TRBJ2-4; D perhaps matches TRBD1 (5 bases). The germline V and J ends were trimmed by 4 bases and 0 bases, with 10 bases remaining between them. Germline assignment: CDR1 SEHNR and CDR2 FQNEAQ (reference sequence). This CDR3 comprises 15 residues. CDR3 region: CASSSTDIAKNIQYF. CDR3 sequence (DNA): TGTGCCAGCAGCTCGACAGACATAGCCAAAAACATTCAGTACTTC.

The chain is built from TRBV5-8 and TRBJ2-7; 8 bases are shared with TRBD1. The CDR3 sequence is 14 residues long. Unmatched junction bases numbered 8, after V lost 5 bases and J lost 4 bases. The germline gives CDR1 SGHTS, CDR2 YDEGEE. The chain's CDR3 is CASSSGTGGYEQYF. CDR3 DNA sequence: TGTGCCAGCAGTTCCGGGACAGGAGGATACGAGCAGTACTTC.

V usage is TRBV30 and J usage is TRBJ2-2; D perhaps matches TRBD1 (6 bases). Trimming left V 5 bases short and J 4 bases short, with 14 bases between. The CDR3 runs to 14 residues. In germline, CDR1 is GTSNPN, CDR2 SVGIG (reference sequence). The CDR3 DNA reads TGTGCCTGGCGGGTTGGGGGCGGCACCGGGGAGCTGTTTTTT. Encoded protein: CAWRVGGGTGELFF.

The rearrangement uses TRBV7-3 and TRBJ2-7; 7 positions agree with TRBD2. Trimming cost V 1 base and J 6 bases; bases outside gene matches: 6. There are 14 residues in the CDR3. Germline V gene lookup returns CDR1 SGHTA and CDR2 FQGTGA. The CDR3 nucleotides read TGTGCCAGCAGCTTAAACCCTGAGCGGGGCGAGCAGTACTTC. Translating gives CASSLNPERGEQYF.

The rearrangement uses TRBV7-9 and TRBJ2-1; perhaps TRBD2 as D (5 bases). Per germline, CDR1 SEHNR and CDR2 FQNEAQ (reference sequence). V shed 6 bases and J shed 8 bases, with 14 bases lying between them. The CDR3 extends over 13 amino acids. CDR3 sequence reads: CASRHSSIDEQFF. The CDR3 DNA follows: TGTGCCAGCAGGCATTCTAGCATCGATGAGCAGTTCTTC.

The V call is TRBV18, the J call TRBJ1-1, with a tentative D call TRBD1 (5 bases). Trimming took 1 base from V and 6 from J, leaving 12 bases between them. Germline-derived CDR1 and CDR2 are KGHSH and LQKENI. There are 14 residues in the CDR3. The CDR3, as DNA: TGTGCCAGCTCACCACAGGGGTTTAAGGCTGAAGCTTTCTTT. This translates into CASSPQGFKAEAFF.

This rearrangement joins TRBV15 to TRBJ1-2, with D perhaps TRBD1 (5 bases). CDR3 length: 14 residues. The germline V and J ends were trimmed by 0 bases and 4 bases, with 9 bases remaining between them. Germline V lookup: CDR1 LNHNV, CDR2 YYDKDF (reference sequence). CDR3 region: CATSRDRGRYGYTF. The CDR3 coding sequence is TGTGCCACCAGCAGAGATAGGGGTCGCTATGGCTACACCTTC. Full variable domain (remainder filled in from reference TRBV15 and TRBJ1-2): DAMVIQNPRYQVTQFGKPVTLSCSQTLNHNVMYWYQQKSSQAPKLLFHYYDKDFNNEADTPDNFQSRRPNTSFCFLDIRSPGLGDTAMYLCATSRDRGRYGYTFGSGTRLTVV.

This chain links TRBV7-2 with TRBJ2-1, with a tentative D call TRBD2 (5 bases). Germline V gene lookup returns CDR1 SGHTA and CDR2 FQGNSA. CDR3 length: 14 residues. V was trimmed by 1 base and J by 4 bases, leaving 8 bases between them. This CDR3 is CASSLERGYNEQFF. DNA for the CDR3: TGTGCCAGCAGCTTAGAACGGGGTTACAATGAGCAGTTCTTC.